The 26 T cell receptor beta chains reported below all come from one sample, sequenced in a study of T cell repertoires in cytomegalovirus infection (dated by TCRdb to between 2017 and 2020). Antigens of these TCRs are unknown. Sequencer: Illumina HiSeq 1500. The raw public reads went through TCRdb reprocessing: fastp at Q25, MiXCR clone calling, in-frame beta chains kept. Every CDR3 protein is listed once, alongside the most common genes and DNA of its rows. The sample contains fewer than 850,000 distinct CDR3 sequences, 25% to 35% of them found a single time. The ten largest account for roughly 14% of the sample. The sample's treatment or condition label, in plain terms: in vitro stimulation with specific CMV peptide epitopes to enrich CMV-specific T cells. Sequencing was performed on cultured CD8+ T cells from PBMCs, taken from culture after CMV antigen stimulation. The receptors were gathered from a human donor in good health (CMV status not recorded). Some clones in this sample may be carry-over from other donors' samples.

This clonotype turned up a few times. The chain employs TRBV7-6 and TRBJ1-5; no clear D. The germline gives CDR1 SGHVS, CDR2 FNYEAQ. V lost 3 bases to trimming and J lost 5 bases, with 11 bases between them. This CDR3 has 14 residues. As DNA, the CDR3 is TGTGCCAGCAGCTTCCCCGGAGTGGATCAGCCCCAGCATTTT. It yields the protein CASSFPGVDQPQHF.

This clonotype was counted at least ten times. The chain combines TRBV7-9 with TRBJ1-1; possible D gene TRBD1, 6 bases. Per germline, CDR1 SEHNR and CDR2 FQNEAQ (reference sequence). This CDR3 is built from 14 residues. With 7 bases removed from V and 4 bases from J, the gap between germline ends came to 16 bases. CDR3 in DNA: TGTGCCAGCATCCGAATGGGAGGGGGCACTGAAGCTTTCTTT. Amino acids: CASIRMGGGTEAFF.

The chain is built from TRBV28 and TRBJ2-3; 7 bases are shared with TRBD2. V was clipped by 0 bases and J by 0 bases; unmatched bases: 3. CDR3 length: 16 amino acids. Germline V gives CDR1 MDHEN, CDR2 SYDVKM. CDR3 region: CASSLWERGSTDTQYF. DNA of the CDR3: TGTGCCAGCAGTTTATGGGAGCGGGGTAGCACAGATACGCAGTATTTT.

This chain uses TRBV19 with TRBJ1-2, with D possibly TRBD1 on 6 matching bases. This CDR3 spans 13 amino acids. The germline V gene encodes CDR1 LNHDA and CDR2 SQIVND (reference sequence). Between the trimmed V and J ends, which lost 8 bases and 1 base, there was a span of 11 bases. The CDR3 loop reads CASQTGINYGYTF. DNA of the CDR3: TGTGCCAGTCAGACAGGAATTAACTATGGCTACACCTTC.

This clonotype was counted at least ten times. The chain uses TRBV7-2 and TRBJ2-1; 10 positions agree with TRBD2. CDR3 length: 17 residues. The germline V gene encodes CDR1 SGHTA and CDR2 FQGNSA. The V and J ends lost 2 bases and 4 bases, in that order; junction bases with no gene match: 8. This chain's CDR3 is CASSLSPAGGKYNEQFF. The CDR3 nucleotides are TGTGCCAGCAGCTTATCCCCAGCGGGGGGGAAGTACAATGAGCAGTTCTTC.

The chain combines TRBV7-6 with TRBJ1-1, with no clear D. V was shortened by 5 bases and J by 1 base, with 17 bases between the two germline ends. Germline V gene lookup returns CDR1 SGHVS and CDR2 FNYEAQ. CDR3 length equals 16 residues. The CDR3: CASSPRVPQRNTEAFF. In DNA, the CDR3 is TGTGCCAGCAGCCCAAGGGTTCCCCAGAGGAACACTGAAGCTTTCTTT.

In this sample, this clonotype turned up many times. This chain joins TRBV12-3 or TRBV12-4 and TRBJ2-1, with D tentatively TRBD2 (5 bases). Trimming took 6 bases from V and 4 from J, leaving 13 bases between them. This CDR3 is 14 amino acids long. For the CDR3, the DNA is TGTGCCAGCAGGCCTGGTGCGGGTTACAATGAGCAGTTCTTC. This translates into CASRPGAGYNEQFF.

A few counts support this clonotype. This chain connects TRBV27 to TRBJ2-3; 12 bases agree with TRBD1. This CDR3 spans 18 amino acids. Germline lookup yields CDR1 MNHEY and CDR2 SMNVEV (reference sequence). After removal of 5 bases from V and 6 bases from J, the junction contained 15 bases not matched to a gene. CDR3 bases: TGTGCCAGCAGTCCCCAACCTCCCGGGACAGGGGGCAGGGATACGCAGTATTTT. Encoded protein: CASSPQPPGTGGRDTQYF.

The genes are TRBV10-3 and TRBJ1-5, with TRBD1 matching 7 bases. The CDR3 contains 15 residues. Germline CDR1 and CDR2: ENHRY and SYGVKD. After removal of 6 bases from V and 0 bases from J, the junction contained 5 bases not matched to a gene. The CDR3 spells CAIRGDSYSNQPQHF. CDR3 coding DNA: TGTGCCATCAGGGGGGACAGTTATAGCAATCAGCCCCAGCATTTT.

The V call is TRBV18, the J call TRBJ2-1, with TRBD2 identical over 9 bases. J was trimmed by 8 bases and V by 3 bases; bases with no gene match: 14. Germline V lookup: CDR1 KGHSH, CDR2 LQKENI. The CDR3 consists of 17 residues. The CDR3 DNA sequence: TGTGCCAGCTCACCCATGAAAGGGCGGGGGGGCCGACATGAGCAGTTCTTC. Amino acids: CASSPMKGRGGRHEQFF.

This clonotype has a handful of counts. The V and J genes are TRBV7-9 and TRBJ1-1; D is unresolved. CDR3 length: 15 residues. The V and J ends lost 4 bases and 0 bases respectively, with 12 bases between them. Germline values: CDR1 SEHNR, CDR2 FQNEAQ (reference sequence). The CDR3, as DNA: TGTGCCAGCAGCTCAAGGGAGGAGATGAACACTGAAGCTTTCTTT. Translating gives CASSSREEMNTEAFF.

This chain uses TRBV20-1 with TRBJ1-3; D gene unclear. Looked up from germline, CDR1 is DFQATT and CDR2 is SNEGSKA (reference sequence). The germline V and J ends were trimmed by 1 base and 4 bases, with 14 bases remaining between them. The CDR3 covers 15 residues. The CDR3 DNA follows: TGCAGTGCTAGAGGCCCTCCTGCGGGAGGAAACACCATATATTTT. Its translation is CSARGPPAGGNTIYF.

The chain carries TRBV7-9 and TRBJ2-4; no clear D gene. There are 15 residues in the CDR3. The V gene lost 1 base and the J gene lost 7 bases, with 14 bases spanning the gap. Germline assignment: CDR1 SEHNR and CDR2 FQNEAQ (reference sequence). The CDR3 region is CASSLEEARSNIQYF. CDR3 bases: TGTGCCAGCAGCTTAGAGGAAGCCCGGTCCAACATTCAGTACTTC.

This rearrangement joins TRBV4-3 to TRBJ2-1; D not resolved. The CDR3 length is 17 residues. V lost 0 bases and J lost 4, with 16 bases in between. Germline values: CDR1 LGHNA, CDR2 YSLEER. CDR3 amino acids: CASSQDPPSSFYNEQFF. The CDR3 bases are TGCGCCAGCAGCCAAGATCCCCCGAGCTCCTTTTACAATGAGCAGTTCTTC.

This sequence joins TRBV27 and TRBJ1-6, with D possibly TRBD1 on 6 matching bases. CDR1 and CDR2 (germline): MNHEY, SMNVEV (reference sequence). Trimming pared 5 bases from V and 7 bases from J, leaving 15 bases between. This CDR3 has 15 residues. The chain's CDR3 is CASSQVGDTNSPLHF. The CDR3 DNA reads TGTGCCAGCAGTCAGGTCGGGGACACGAATTCACCCCTCCACTTT.

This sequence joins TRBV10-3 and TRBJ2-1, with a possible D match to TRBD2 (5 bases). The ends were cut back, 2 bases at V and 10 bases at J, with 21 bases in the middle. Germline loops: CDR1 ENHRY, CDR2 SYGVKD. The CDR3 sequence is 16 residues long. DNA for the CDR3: TGTGCCATCAGTGAGGACCCGACCTGGACGGGGTCAGAGCAGTTCTTC. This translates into CAISEDPTWTGSEQFF.

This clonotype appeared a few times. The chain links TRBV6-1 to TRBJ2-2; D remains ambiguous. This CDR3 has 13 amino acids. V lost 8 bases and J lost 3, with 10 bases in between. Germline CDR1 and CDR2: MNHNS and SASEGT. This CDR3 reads CASGLKDTGELFF. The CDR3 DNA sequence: TGTGCCAGCGGGTTAAAGGACACCGGGGAGCTGTTTTTT.

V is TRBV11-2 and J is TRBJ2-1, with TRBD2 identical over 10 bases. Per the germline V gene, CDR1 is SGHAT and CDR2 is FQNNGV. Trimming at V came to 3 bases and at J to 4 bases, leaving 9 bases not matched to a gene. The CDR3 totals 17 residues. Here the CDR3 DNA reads TGTGCCAGCAGCTTCGCTCTTAGGACTAGCGGATACAATGAGCAGTTCTTC. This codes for CASSFALRTSGYNEQFF.

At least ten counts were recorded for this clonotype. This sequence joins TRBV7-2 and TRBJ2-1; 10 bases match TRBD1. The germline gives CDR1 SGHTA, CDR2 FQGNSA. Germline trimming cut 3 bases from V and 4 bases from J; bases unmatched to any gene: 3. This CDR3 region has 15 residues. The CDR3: CASSFGQGVYNEQFF. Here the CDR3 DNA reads TGTGCCAGCAGCTTCGGACAGGGGGTTTACAATGAGCAGTTCTTC.

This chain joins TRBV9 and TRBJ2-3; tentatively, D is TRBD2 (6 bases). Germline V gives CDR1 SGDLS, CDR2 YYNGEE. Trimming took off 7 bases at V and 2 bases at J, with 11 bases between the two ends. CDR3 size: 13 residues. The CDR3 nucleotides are TGTGCCAGCCAAGCGGACTACACAGATACGCAGTATTTT. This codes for CASQADYTDTQYF.

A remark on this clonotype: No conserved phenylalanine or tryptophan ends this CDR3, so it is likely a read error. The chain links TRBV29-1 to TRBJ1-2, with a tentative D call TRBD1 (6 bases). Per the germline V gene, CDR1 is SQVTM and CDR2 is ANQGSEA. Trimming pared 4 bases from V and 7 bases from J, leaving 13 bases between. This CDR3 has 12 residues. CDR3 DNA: TGCAGCGTTGTACAGGGTTTGTTTGGCTACACCTGC. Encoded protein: CSVVQGLFGYTC.

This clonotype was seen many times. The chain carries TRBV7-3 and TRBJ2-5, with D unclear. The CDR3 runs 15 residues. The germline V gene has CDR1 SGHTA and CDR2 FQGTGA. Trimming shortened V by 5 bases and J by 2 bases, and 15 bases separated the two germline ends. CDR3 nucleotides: TGTGCCAGCAGCCTAGAGGCGAACATACAAGAGACCCAGTACTTC. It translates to CASSLEANIQETQYF.

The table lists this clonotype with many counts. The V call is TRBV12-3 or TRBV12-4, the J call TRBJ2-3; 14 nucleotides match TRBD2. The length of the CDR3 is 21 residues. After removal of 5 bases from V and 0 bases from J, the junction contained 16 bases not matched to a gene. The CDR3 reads CASSPHPGLAGGHASTDTQYF. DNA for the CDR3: TGTGCCAGCAGTCCACACCCTGGACTAGCGGGGGGACACGCTAGCACAGATACGCAGTATTTT.

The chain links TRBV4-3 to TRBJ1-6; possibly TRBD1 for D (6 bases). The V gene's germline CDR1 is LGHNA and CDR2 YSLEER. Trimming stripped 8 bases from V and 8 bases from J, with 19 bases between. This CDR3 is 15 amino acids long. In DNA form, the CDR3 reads TGCGCCAGCTCTGGAGTACAGGGTTCCCATTCACCCCTCCACTTT. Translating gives CASSGVQGSHSPLHF.

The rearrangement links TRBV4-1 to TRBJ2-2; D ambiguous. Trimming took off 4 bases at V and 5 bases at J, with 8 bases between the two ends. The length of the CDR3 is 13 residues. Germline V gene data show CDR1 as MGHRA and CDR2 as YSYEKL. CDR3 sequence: CASSLPATGELFF. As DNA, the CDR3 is TGCGCCAGCAGCCTTCCAGCGACCGGGGAGCTGTTTTTT.

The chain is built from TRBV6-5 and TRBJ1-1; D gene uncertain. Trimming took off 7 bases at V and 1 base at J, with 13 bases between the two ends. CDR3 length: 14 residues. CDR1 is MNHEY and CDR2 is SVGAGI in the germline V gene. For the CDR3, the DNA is TGTGCCAGCACCCCGGACCGCTCGAACACTGAAGCTTTCTTT. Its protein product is CASTPDRSNTEAFF.